What follows are 17 T cell receptor beta chains derived from one specimen sequenced in a study of blood T cell repertoires in COVID-19. Using immunoSEQ multiplex PCR, the repertoire was profiled, and TCRdb retains in-frame clones only, with some absent. This table holds fewer than 350,000 clones, roughly 79% found once. Sequencing was done on a sample of peripheral blood. These TCRs come from a woman aged 55-70 years with active or convalescent COVID-19.

This chain joins TRBV30 and TRBJ1-1; maybe TRBD1 (6 bases). Germline-derived CDR1 and CDR2 are GTSNPN and SVGIG (reference sequence). This CDR3 comprises 14 residues. V dropped 5 bases and J dropped 4 bases, with 17 bases sitting between them. The CDR3 nucleotides are TGTGCCTGGCAAACTCAGGGGTTGCGCACTGAAGCTTTCTTT. Its protein product is CAWQTQGLRTEAFF.

The rearrangement links TRBV5-5 to TRBJ1-2; TRBD1 is a possible D gene (6 bases). Germline-derived CDR1 and CDR2 are SGHKS and YYEKEE (reference sequence). With 4 bases removed from V and 0 bases from J, the gap between germline ends came to 16 bases. The CDR3 length is 16 residues. The CDR3 loop reads CASSRAGPGANYGYTF. As DNA, the CDR3 is TGTGCCAGCAGCCGGGCCGGCCCAGGGGCTAACTATGGCTACACCTTC.

The rearrangement uses TRBV27 and TRBJ2-1, with D hard to call. From germline, CDR1 is MNHEY and CDR2 SMNVEV (reference sequence). Trimming stripped 0 bases from V and 6 bases from J, with 12 bases between. The CDR3 sequence is 15 residues long. The DNA for the CDR3 is TGTGCCAGCAGTTTATCGGGCCCCCTTCCCAATGAGCAGTTCTTC. This translates into CASSLSGPLPNEQFF.

The chain uses TRBV2 and TRBJ2-5, with a possible D match to TRBD2 (8 bases). Germline V gives CDR1 SNHLY, CDR2 FYNNEI. Trimming left V 1 base short and J 7 bases short, with 22 bases between. The CDR3 spans 17 residues. The CDR3 region is CASSEVPGLGGGGTQYF. The CDR3 DNA reads as TGTGCCAGCAGTGAAGTCCCGGGACTAGGGGGCGGGGGGACCCAGTACTTC. The full variable domain, in which reference TRBV2 and TRBJ2-5 provide the parts outside the CDR3, is EPEVTQTPSHQVTQMGQEVILRCVPISNHLYFYWYRQILGQKVEFLVSFYNNEISEKSEIFDDQFSVERPDGSNFTLKIRSTKLEDSAMYFCASSEVPGLGGGGTQYFGPGTRLLVL.

This clone came up once. J is TRBJ1-6 and V is TRBV28, with D unclear. The CDR3 totals 18 residues. Trimming cost V 2 bases and J 0 bases, with 14 bases left between them. Germline V gene lookup returns CDR1 MDHEN and CDR2 SYDVKM. The CDR3 here is CASSLKRVASSYNSPLHF. Written as DNA, the CDR3 is TGTGCCAGCAGTTTAAAGCGCGTAGCGAGCTCCTATAATTCACCCCTCCACTTT.

The chain recombines TRBV12-3 or TRBV12-4 with TRBJ1-5; weak D call: TRBD1 (5 bases). V was cut by 5 bases and J by 3 bases, with 8 bases left in between. The CDR3 is made up of 13 amino acids. The CDR3 protein is CASSVRDNQPQHF. CDR3 bases: TGTGCCAGCAGTGTCAGGGACAATCAGCCCCAGCATTTT.

This rearrangement joins TRBV7-2 to TRBJ2-7, with 7 bases that match TRBD1. CDR1 is SGHTA, CDR2 FQGNSA, per germline. The CDR3 has 15 residues. The trim removed 5 bases at V and 0 bases at J, leaving 7 bases unmatched. In DNA form, the CDR3 reads TGTGCCAGCAGCCAGGAAGGACAGGTCTCCTACGAGCAGTACTTC. Protein: CASSQEGQVSYEQYF.

The J gene is TRBJ2-2, the V gene TRBV15; 8 positions agree with TRBD1. Looked up from germline, CDR1 is LNHNV and CDR2 is YYDKDF (reference sequence). J was trimmed by 5 bases and V by 0 bases; bases with no gene match: 8. The CDR3 loop spans 17 amino acids. Here the CDR3 DNA reads TGTGCCACCAGCAGAGACAGGGGGCGCAGGTTGACCGGGGAGCTGTTTTTT. This codes for CATSRDRGRRLTGELFF. Full variable domain (rest looked up from reference TRBV15 and TRBJ2-2): DAMVIQNPRYQVTQFGKPVTLSCSQTLNHNVMYWYQQKSSQAPKLLFHYYDKDFNNEADTPDNFQSRRPNTSFCFLDIRSPGLGDTAMYLCATSRDRGRRLTGELFFGEGSRLTVL.

This chain links TRBV28 with TRBJ1-1; the match to TRBD1 covers 9 bases. V trimming: 4 bases; J trimming: 6 bases; junction bases outside the gene matches: 9. CDR3 length equals 15 residues. Germline V lookup: CDR1 MDHEN, CDR2 SYDVKM. CDR3 in DNA: TGTGCCAGCAGTTCCCGCCCTACAGGGGGCTCTGAAGCTTTCTTT. Its protein product is CASSSRPTGGSEAFF.

The chain uses TRBV6-2 or TRBV6-3 and TRBJ1-4; D possibly corresponds to TRBD1 (5 bases). The CDR3 contains 17 residues. In germline, CDR1 is MNHEY, CDR2 SVGEGT. Trimming cost V 0 bases and J 2 bases, with 13 bases left between them. CDR3 amino acids: CASSYSLGWGTNEKLFF. In nucleotides, the CDR3 is TGTGCCAGCAGTTACTCCCTCGGTTGGGGCACTAATGAAAAACTGTTTTTT.

This clone turned up a few times. The chain is built from TRBV2 and TRBJ1-2, with 8 bases fitting TRBD1. This CDR3 has 13 amino acids. V shed 9 bases, J shed 8 bases, and the junction held 11 bases outside the gene matches. Germline CDR1 SNHLY, CDR2 FYNNEI. CDR3 amino acids: CASASTGAGGYTF. DNA of the CDR3: TGTGCCAGTGCCTCGACAGGGGCGGGAGGCTACACCTTC.

The chain uses TRBV7-2 and TRBJ1-4; the D is unclear. The CDR3 has 13 residues. V shed 3 bases and J shed 8 bases, with 10 bases lying between them. Germline V CDR1 and CDR2: SGHTA, FQGNSA. Here the CDR3 DNA reads TGTGCCAGCAGCTTCCCCCCCGGGGAAAAACTGTTTTTT. The encoded protein is CASSFPPGEKLFF.

This chain uses TRBV3-1 (or the pseudogene TRBV3-2) with TRBJ2-5, with TRBD2 identical over 16 bases. This CDR3 comprises 18 residues. After removal of 4 bases from V and 0 bases from J, the junction contained 5 bases not matched to a gene. Germline CDR1 LGHDT, CDR2 YNNKEL (reference sequence). The CDR3 region is CASSLQGLAGGYQETQYF. The CDR3 DNA follows: TGTGCCAGCAGCCTCCAGGGACTAGCGGGGGGGTACCAAGAGACCCAGTACTTC.

The rearrangement uses TRBV27 and TRBJ2-7; 8 positions match TRBD1. This CDR3 spans 15 amino acids. The trim removed 1 base at V and 10 bases at J, leaving 12 bases unmatched. CDR1 and CDR2 (germline): MNHEY, SMNVEV (reference sequence). The CDR3 is CASSLYLRDRTGQYF. The DNA for the CDR3 is TGTGCCAGCAGTTTATACCTCCGGGACAGGACGGGACAGTACTTC.

The genes are TRBV7-9 and TRBJ1-4, with D perhaps TRBD1 (5 bases). Trimming pared 5 bases from V and 8 bases from J, leaving 15 bases between. The CDR3 is made up of 14 amino acids. Per the germline V gene, CDR1 is SEHNR and CDR2 is FQNEAQ (reference sequence). The CDR3 protein is CASSAGVAWEKLFF. The CDR3, as DNA: TGTGCCAGCAGCGCGGGGGTAGCCTGGGAAAAACTGTTTTTT.

This chain joins TRBV29-1 and TRBJ2-5, with 11 bases lining up with TRBD1. Germline V gene sequence: CDR1 SQVTM, CDR2 ANQGSEA. This CDR3 comprises 15 residues. Trimming took 6 bases from V and 6 from J; bases not matched to a gene: 12. The CDR3 region is CSVQKGQGEVQTQYF. The CDR3 region has the DNA TGCAGCGTCCAGAAGGGACAGGGGGAGGTTCAGACCCAGTACTTC.

The rearrangement links TRBV18 to TRBJ1-3; a possible D gene is TRBD1 (6 bases). Trimming stripped 3 bases from V and 1 base from J, with 10 bases between. This CDR3 region has 15 residues. Germline CDR1 KGHSH, CDR2 LQKENI. CDR3 sequence reads: CASSPGGYSGNTIYF. As DNA, the CDR3 is TGTGCCAGCTCACCTGGGGGCTATTCTGGAAACACCATATATTTT.